This is a list of T cell receptor beta chains from one sample in a study of cytomegalovirus exposure and HLA in healthy donors. The method was immunoSEQ multiplex PCR; TCRdb's version includes in-frame clones alone and lacks a portion of them. Its clone listing holds 130,000 to 150,000 clones. The source material was PBMCs. These receptor sequences come from a male donor in good health and CMV-seronegative. Each CDR3 is given with its conserved first and last residue. Each record gives: D gene, J gene, V gene, CDR3 protein, CDR3 DNA. The D gene is left open where the match is weak.

>-|TRBJ2-7|TRBV6-6
CASSYYPQGEQYF
TGTGCCAGCAGTTATTATCCCCAGGGGGAGCAGTACTTC
>-|TRBJ2-7|TRBV28
CASSPIWGMRGRILYEQYF
TGTGCCAGCAGTCCCATATGGGGGATGCGGGGCCGAATACTTTACGAGCAGTACTTC
>-|TRBJ2-7|TRBV23-1
CASSQSVAGRLDEQYF
TGCGCCAGCAGTCAATCGGTGGCAGGGAGGTTGGACGAGCAGTACTTC
>TRBD1|TRBJ2-5|TRBV6-6
CASSYGDRGQETQYF
TGTGCCAGCAGTTACGGAGACAGGGGACAAGAGACCCAGTACTTC
>-|TRBJ1-1|TRBV25-1
CASRGPGDTEAFF
TGTGCCAGCAGAGGGCCAGGGGACACTGAAGCTTTCTTT
>TRBD2|TRBJ2-1|TRBV7-7
CASSLARGVEQFF
TGTGCCAGCAGCTTAGCGCGGGGGGTTGAGCAGTTCTTC
>-|TRBJ1-3|TRBV14
CASSRKDWEDGNTIYF
TGTGCCAGCAGCCGAAAGGACTGGGAGGACGGAAACACCATATATTTT
>TRBD1|TRBJ1-6|TRBV2
CASSADRGGRSPLHF
TGTGCCAGCAGTGCCGACAGGGGGGGACGATCACCCCTCCACTTT
>-|TRBJ2-7|TRBV2
CASTPDGAPSYEQYF
TGTGCCAGCACTCCCGACGGAGCGCCCTCCTACGAGCAGTACTTC
>-|TRBJ2-2|TRBV7-7
CASSLLLETGELFF
TGTGCCAGCAGCTTACTACTAGAAACCGGGGAGCTGTTTTTT
>TRBD2|TRBJ2-1|TRBV18
CASSQGLAGGSIHNEQFF
TGTGCCAGCTCCCAGGGACTAGCGGGGGGGTCGATCCACAATGAGCAGTTCTTC